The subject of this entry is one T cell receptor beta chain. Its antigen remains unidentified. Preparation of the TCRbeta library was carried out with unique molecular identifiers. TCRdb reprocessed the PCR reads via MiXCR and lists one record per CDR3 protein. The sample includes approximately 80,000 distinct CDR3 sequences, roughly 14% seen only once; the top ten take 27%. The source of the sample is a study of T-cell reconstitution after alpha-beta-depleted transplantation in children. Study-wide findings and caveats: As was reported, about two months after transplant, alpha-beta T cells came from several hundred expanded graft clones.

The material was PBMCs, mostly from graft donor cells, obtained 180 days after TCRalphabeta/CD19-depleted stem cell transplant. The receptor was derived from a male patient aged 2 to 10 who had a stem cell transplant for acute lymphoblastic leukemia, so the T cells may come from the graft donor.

The CDR3 region has the DNA TGTGCCAGCTCACCAAAGGACAGGGGGAATCAGCCCCAGCATTTT. This translates into CASSPKDRGNQPQHF. The V and J genes are TRBV18 and TRBJ1-5; 10 bases map to TRBD1. V was clipped by 2 bases and J by 4 bases; unmatched bases: 2. The length of the CDR3 is 15 residues. Germline CDR1 KGHSH, CDR2 LQKENI.